The clone carrying this T cell receptor (beta chain) was counted between two and nine times. This entry is derived from a study of breast tumors, draining lymph nodes, adjacent tissues. The lymph nodes were axillary draining lymph nodes from breast cancer patients. A single record per CDR3 protein comes from TCRdb applying MiXCR to the multiplex PCR reads. This repertoire shows 200,000 to 300,000 distinct CDR3 sequences, 30% found once; its top ten account for 1.1%. The origin of this receptor is a female donor with breast cancer. Some clones in this sample may be carry-over from other donors' samples. What was sequenced was axillary lymph node tissue.

The CDR3 spells CASSLAEGALNEQFF. CDR3 DNA: TGCGCCAGCAGCTTGGCAGAGGGGGCTCTGAATGAGCAGTTCTTC. This rearrangement joins TRBV5-1 to TRBJ2-1; 7 bases line up with TRBD1. The length of the CDR3 is 15 residues. The V gene's germline CDR1 is SGHRS and CDR2 YFSETQ. V dropped 0 bases and J dropped 7; count of bases not matched to a gene: 7.